This T cell receptor beta chain was captured by sequencing in a study of radiotherapy plus CTLA-4 blockade in lung cancer. Study-level findings and limits: TCR clones from tumors expanded in blood after radiotherapy plus ipilimumab.

This CDR3 comprises 13 residues. Germline trimming cut 5 bases from V and 8 bases from J; bases unmatched to any gene: 9. The germline V gene encodes CDR1 SGHNT and CDR2 YYREEE (reference sequence). This clone came up a few times. Its antigen is not identified. Some clones are missing from TCRdb's copy, which holds only in-frame ones; the method was immunoSEQ multiplex PCR. The sample carries about 97,000 clones, about four fifths recorded once. The genes are TRBV5-4 and TRBJ1-2, with 7 bases fitting TRBD1. This TCR was sampled from a human donor with non-small cell lung cancer who had a partial response to radiotherapy plus ipilimumab. Some clones in this sample may be carry-over from other donors' samples. The sample consisted of peripheral blood, taken from a patient treated with radiotherapy plus ipilimumab. CDR3 residues: CASRHDRDGGYTF. For the CDR3, the DNA is TGTGCCAGCAGACACGACAGGGACGGGGGCTACACCTTC.